This entry is about one T cell receptor (beta chain). Other DNA sequences in the sample encode the same CDR3. This sample is drawn from a study of blood T cell repertoires in COVID-19. Study-level background: Spain, Italy and the United States supplied samples that represented acute and convalescent COVID-19. Nucleic acid was either cDNA or gDNA, and it came from T cells, B-cell-depleted T cells, or PBMCs.

The CDR3 spans 15 residues. Germline values: CDR1 WSHSY, CDR2 SAAADI. The V end was cut by 6 bases, the J end by 0 bases, with 12 bases between. Per the study methods: Amplification from reference gene primers served as the basis for estimated nucleated cell counts. Clones were sequenced by immunoSEQ multiplex PCR, and TCRdb holds only the in-frame ones, with some missing. The V and J calls and the clone size are those of that table, but D and trimming were determined from the DNA. The table lists some 250,000 clones, approximately 82% of them singletons. The material sequenced was peripheral blood. The clonotype comes from a woman in her late teens or twenties with acute or convalescent COVID-19. V is TRBV10-2 and J is TRBJ2-1; TRBD2 might be the D (6 bases). The CDR3 sequence is CASSRDSSSYNEQFF. CDR3 nucleotide sequence: TGCGCCAGCAGCCGGGACTCCAGCTCCTACAATGAGCAGTTCTTC.